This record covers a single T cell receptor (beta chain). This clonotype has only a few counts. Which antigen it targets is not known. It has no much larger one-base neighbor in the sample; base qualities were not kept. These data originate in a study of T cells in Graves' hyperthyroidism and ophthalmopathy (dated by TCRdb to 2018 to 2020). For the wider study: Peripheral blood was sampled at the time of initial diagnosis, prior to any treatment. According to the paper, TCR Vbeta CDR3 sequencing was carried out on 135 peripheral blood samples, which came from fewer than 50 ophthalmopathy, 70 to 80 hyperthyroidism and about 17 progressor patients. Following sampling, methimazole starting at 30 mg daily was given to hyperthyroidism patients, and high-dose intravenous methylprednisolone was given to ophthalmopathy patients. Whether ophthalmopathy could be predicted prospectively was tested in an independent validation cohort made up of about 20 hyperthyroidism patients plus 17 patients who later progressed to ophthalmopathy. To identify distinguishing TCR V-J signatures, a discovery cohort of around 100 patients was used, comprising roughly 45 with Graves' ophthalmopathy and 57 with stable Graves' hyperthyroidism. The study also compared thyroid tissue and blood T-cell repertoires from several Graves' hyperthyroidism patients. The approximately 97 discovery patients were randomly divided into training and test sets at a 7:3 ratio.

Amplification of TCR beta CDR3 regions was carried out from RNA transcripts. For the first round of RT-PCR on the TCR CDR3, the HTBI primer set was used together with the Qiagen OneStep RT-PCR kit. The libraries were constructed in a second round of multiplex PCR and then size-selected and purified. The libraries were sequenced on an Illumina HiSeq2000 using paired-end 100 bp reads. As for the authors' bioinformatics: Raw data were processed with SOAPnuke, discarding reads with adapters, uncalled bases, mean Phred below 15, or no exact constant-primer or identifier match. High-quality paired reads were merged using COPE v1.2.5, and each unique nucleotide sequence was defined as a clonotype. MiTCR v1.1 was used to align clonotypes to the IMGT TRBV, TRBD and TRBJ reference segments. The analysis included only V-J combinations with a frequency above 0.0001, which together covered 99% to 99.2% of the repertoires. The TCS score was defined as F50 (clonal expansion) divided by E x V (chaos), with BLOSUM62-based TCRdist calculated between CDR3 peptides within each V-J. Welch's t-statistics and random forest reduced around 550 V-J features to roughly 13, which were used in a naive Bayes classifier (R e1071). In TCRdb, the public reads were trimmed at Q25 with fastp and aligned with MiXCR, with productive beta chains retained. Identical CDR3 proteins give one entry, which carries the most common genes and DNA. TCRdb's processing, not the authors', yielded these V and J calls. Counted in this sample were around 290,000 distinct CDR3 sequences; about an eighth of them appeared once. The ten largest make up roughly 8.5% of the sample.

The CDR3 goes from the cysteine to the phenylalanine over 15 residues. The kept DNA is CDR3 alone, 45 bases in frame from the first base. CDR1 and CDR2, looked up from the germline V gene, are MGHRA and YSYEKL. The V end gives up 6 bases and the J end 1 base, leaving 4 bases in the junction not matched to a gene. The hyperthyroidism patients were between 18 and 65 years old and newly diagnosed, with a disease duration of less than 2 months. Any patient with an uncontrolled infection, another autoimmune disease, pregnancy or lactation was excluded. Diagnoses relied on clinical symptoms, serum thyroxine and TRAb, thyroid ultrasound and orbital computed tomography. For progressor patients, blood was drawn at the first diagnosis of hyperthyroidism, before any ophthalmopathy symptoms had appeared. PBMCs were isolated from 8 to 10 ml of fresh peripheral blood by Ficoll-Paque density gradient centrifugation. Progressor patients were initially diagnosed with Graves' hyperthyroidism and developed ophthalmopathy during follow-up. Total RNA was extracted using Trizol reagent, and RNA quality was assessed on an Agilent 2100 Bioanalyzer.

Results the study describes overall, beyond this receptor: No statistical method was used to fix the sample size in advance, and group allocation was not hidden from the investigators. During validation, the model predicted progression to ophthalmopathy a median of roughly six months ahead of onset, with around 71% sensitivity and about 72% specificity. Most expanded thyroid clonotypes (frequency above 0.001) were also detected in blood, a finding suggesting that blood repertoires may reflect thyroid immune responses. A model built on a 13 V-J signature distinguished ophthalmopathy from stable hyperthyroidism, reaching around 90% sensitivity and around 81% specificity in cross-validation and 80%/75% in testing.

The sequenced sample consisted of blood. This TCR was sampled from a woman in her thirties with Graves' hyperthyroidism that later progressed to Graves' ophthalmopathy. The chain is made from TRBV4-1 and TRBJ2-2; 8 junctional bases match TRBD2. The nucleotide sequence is TGCGCCAGCAGACTACTAGCGGAGAACACCGGGGAGCTGTTTTTT. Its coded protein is CASRLLAENTGELFF.